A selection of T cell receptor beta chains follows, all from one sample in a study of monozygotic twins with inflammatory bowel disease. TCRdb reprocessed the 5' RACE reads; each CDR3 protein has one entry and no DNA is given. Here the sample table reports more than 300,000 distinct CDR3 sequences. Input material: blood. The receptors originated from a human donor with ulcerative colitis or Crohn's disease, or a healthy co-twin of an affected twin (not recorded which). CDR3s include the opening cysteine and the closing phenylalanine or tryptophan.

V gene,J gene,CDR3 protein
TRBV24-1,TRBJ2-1,CATSDPGTSGDFYNEQFF
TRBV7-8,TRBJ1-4,CASSTTGSRHEKLFF
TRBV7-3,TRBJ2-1,CASSFDRGLTDEQFF
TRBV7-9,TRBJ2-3,CASSLVPDTQYF
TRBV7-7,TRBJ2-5,CASSKDRGETQYF
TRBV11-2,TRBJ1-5,CASSPSPGWPQHF
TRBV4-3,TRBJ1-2,CASSQAGSGYTF
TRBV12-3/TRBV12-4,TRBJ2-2,CASSFRKGNTGELFF
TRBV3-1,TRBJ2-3,CASSTRDRERDTQYF
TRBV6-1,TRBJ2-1,CASSAPVTGSNEQFF
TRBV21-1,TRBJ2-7,CASSEVTRCEQYF
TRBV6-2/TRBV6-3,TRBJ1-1,CASSYYGRGTNTEAFF
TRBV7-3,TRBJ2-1,CASSLTAGLSYNEQFF
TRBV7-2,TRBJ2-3,CASSLRPKQDTQYF